A selection of T cell receptor beta chains follows, all from one sample in a study of T cell changes during pregnancy in multiple sclerosis. The repertoire was sequenced with immunoSEQ multiplex PCR; TCRdb's copy has only in-frame clones and lacks some. The sample yields 42,000 or so clones, roughly 93% seen once. The specimen comprised CD8+ T cells from peripheral blood mononuclear cells, sampled in the third trimester of pregnancy. Source of these receptors: a female donor with multiple sclerosis, enrolled in a pregnancy study. CDR3s include the opening cysteine and the closing phenylalanine or tryptophan. The D gene is left open where the match is weak. Size is stated for part of the rows, as once, few or many counts, or as a class when the clone is expanded.

TRBV5-6	TRBJ2-2	once	NA	CASSLGQGDTGELFF	TGTGCCAGCAGCTTAGGGCAGGGTGACACCGGGGAGCTGTTTTTT
TRBV15	TRBJ2-1	NA	NA	CATSSRGRSRFEQFF	TGTGCCACCAGCAGTCGGGGGAGGAGTCGGTTTGAGCAGTTCTTC
TRBV19	TRBJ2-3	NA	NA	CASSIMGADTQYF	TGTGCCAGTAGTATTATGGGGGCGGATACGCAGTATTTT
TRBV27	TRBJ1-1	once	TRBD1	CASSFQGVNTEAFF	TGTGCCAGCAGTTTCCAGGGGGTAAACACTGAAGCTTTCTTT
TRBV2	TRBJ2-1	NA	TRBD2	CASSELDSGPHNEQFF	TGTGCCAGCAGTGAACTCGATAGCGGGCCACACAATGAGCAGTTCTTC
TRBV6-5	TRBJ2-2	NA	NA	CASRDFANTGELFF	TGTGCCAGCAGGGACTTCGCGAACACCGGGGAGCTGTTTTTT
TRBV15	TRBJ2-1	once	NA	CATSAYNEQFF	TGTGCCACTAGTGCCTACAATGAGCAGTTCTTC
TRBV27	TRBJ1-1	NA	NA	CASAGPPGTEAFF	TGTGCCAGCGCGGGACCCCCTGGCACTGAAGCTTTCTTT
TRBV7-8	TRBJ2-7	NA	NA	CASSLGRGNEQYF	TGTGCCAGCAGCTTAGGGAGGGGAAACGAGCAGTACTTC
TRBV10-3	TRBJ2-3	NA	NA	CAISESQHTDTQYF	TGTGCCATCAGTGAGTCACAGCACACAGATACGCAGTATTTT
TRBV7-7	TRBJ2-7	NA	TRBD2	CASSPGLADSYEQYF	TGTGCTAGCAGCCCAGGACTAGCGGACTCCTACGAGCAGTACTTC
TRBV5-1	TRBJ1-2	NA	TRBD1	CASSLGQGGYGYTF	TGCGCCAGCAGCTTGGGACAGGGTGGCTATGGCTACACCTTC
TRBV6-5	TRBJ1-2	NA	TRBD1	CASSPTGGTNYGYTF	TGTGCCAGCAGTCCTACAGGGGGGACCAACTATGGCTACACCTTC
TRBV6-1	TRBJ1-1	NA	NA	CASRVGQTPEAFF	TGTGCCAGCAGGGTAGGACAAACGCCTGAAGCTTTCTTT
TRBV27	TRBJ2-7	once	NA	CASSFVGPSYEQYF	TGTGCCAGCAGTTTTGTGGGGCCCTCCTACGAGCAGTACTTC
TRBV7-9	TRBJ2-5	NA	NA	CASSPNKGGERRGQETQYF	TGTGCCAGCAGCCCGAATAAGGGGGGGGAGCGGAGGGGCCAAGAAACCCAGTACTTC
TRBV7-9	TRBJ2-1	NA	NA	CASSPPWGADNEQFF	TGTGCCAGCAGCCCGCCGTGGGGAGCGGACAATGAGCAGTTCTTC
TRBV5-1	TRBJ2-1	NA	TRBD2	CASSASGGSDNEQFF	TGCGCCAGCAGCGCGAGCGGCGGGAGCGACAATGAACAGTTCTTC
TRBV2	TRBJ2-5	NA	NA	CASSDSELETQYF	TGTGCCAGCAGTGATAGTGAGCTGGAGACCCAGTACTTC
TRBV18	TRBJ2-2	NA	TRBD1	CASSSDRDRGLPSYPAGELFF	TGTGCCAGCTCATCGGACCGGGACAGGGGGCTGCCGAGCTATCCGGCCGGGGAGCTGTTTTTT
TRBV25-1	TRBJ1-1	NA	TRBD1	CASSESTGDTEAFF	TGTGCCAGCAGTGAATCGACAGGGGATACTGAAGCTTTCTTT
TRBV2	TRBJ1-2	NA	NA	CASSEEVQHYGYTF	TGTGCCAGCAGTGAAGAAGTACAACACTATGGCTACACCTTC
TRBV9	TRBJ2-3	NA	NA	CASSVEGNTDTQYF	TGTGCCAGCAGCGTAGAGGGGAACACAGATACGCAGTATTTT
TRBV27	TRBJ2-7	NA	TRBD2	CASSMTSGSGEQYF	TGTGCCAGCAGTATGACTAGCGGGAGTGGGGAGCAGTACTTC
TRBV7-9	TRBJ2-7	NA	TRBD1	CASSLGQVYEQYF	TGTGCCAGCAGCTTGGGACAGGTTTACGAGCAGTACTTC
TRBV11-3	TRBJ1-1	NA	NA	CASSSTENTEAFF	TGTGCCAGCAGCTCGACAGAGAACACTGAAGCTTTCTTT
TRBV28	TRBJ2-5	once	TRBD2	CASSLPGTSGFQETQYF	TGTGCCAGCAGCCTGCCAGGGACTAGCGGATTTCAAGAGACCCAGTACTTC
TRBV7-9	TRBJ2-3	once	NA	CASSPPGSSTDTQYF	TGTGCCAGCAGTCCTCCCGGGTCGAGCACAGATACGCAGTATTTT
TRBV29-1	TRBJ2-2	NA	TRBD1	CSVESLGMGQTGGRAGELFF	TGCAGCGTTGAATCGTTGGGTATGGGACAGACAGGGGGGAGAGCCGGGGAGCTGTTTTTT
TRBV2	TRBJ2-1	NA	TRBD1	CASRTGGRVYEQFF	TGTGCCAGCAGGACAGGGGGCCGGGTCTATGAGCAGTTCTTC
TRBV29-1	TRBJ2-1	once	TRBD1	CSAKDRADFLF	TGCAGCGCTAAGGACAGGGCCGACTTTCTCTTC
TRBV6-5	TRBJ2-2	NA	TRBD1	CASSYGTVDTGELFF	TGTGCCAGCAGTTATGGGACAGTCGACACCGGGGAGCTGTTTTTT
TRBV30	TRBJ2-7	NA	TRBD1	CAWSLTLDRGLYEQYF	TGTGCCTGGAGTTTGACCCTGGACAGGGGCCTCTACGAGCAGTACTTC
TRBV19	TRBJ2-7	NA	NA	CASSIGLEQYF	TGTGCCAGTAGTATAGGTCTCGAGCAGTACTTC
TRBV6-1	TRBJ2-1	NA	TRBD2	CASKPGLAGENEQFF	TGTGCCAGCAAACCGGGACTAGCGGGAGAGAATGAGCAGTTCTTC
TRBV13	TRBJ1-6	NA	TRBD1	CASSPRTGPRSPLHF	TGTGCCAGCAGCCCCCGGACAGGGCCTAGGTCACCCCTCCACTTT
TRBV5-6	TRBJ2-7	NA	TRBD2	CASSLGLAEDEQYF	TGTGCCAGCAGCTTAGGACTAGCGGAGGACGAGCAGTACTTC
TRBV30	TRBJ2-1	once	TRBD2	CAWSELAGGNEQFF	TGTGCCTGGAGTGAATTAGCGGGAGGAAATGAGCAGTTCTTC
TRBV27	TRBJ2-2	NA	NA	CASSLSFRAGELFF	TGTGCCAGCAGTTTATCGTTCAGGGCCGGGGAGCTGTTTTTT
TRBV27	TRBJ2-1	NA	TRBD1	CASSGTGYYNEQFF	TGTGCCAGCAGCGGGACAGGCTACTACAATGAGCAGTTCTTC
TRBV6-5	TRBJ1-2	NA	TRBD1	CASSYRQGAYGYTF	TGTGCCAGCAGTTACCGACAGGGAGCCTATGGCTACACCTTC
TRBV28	TRBJ2-3	NA	TRBD2	CASSLWTSGRAYTDTQYF	TGTGCCAGCAGTTTATGGACTAGCGGGAGGGCCTATACAGATACGCAGTATTTT
TRBV27	TRBJ1-5	NA	TRBD1	CASKYIGGGNQPQHF	TGTGCCAGCAAGTATATAGGGGGCGGCAATCAGCCCCAGCATTTT
TRBV2	TRBJ2-1	NA	NA	CASSEPPEGSYNEQFF	TGTGCCAGCAGTGAACCTCCCGAGGGTAGCTACAATGAGCAGTTCTTC
TRBV29-1	TRBJ2-7	NA	NA	CSVNQEDEQYF	TGCAGCGTTAACCAGGAGGACGAGCAGTACTTC
TRBV27	TRBJ2-1	NA	NA	CASSSGTPNEQFF	TGTGCCAGCAGTTCCGGGACTCCCAATGAGCAGTTCTTC
TRBV19	TRBJ1-2	NA	TRBD1	CASNTGDTDYPNYGYTF	TGTGCCAGTAATACAGGGGATACTGACTACCCTAACTATGGCTACACCTTC
TRBV13	TRBJ2-7	NA	TRBD2	CASSYIAGGSYEQYF	TGTGCCAGCAGCTATATAGCGGGGGGCTCCTACGAGCAGTACTTC
TRBV29-1	TRBJ1-1	NA	NA	CSVETGSNTEAFF	TGCAGCGTTGAGACAGGATCGAACACTGAAGCTTTCTTT
TRBV10-3	TRBJ1-2	NA	TRBD1	CAISEVQGAGGYTF	TGTGCCATCAGTGAAGTACAGGGGGCCGGCGGCTACACCTTC
TRBV9	TRBJ2-1	NA	TRBD2	CASSPEGGRAGVEQFF	TGTGCCAGCAGCCCCGAGGGCGGGAGGGCCGGGGTTGAGCAGTTCTTC
TRBV9	TRBJ2-5	NA	TRBD1	CASSGTGEETQYF	TGTGCCAGCAGCGGGACAGGGGAGGAGACCCAGTACTTC